The entry below gives a single TCR beta chain sequence along with its context. These data originate in a study of T cell changes during pregnancy in multiple sclerosis. Germline-derived CDR1 and CDR2 are SNHLY and FYNNEI. The CDR3 contains 11 residues. The germline V and J ends were trimmed by 1 base and 11 bases, with 8 bases remaining between them. Sequenced by immunoSEQ multiplex PCR; TCRdb stores in-frame clones only, minus some. The sample consists of some 40,000 clones, 85% to 90% of them appearing once. J is TRBJ1-1 and V is TRBV2; D is ambiguous. The TCR sequence derives from a female donor with multiple sclerosis, enrolled in a pregnancy study. The sequencing used CD4+ T cells from peripheral blood mononuclear cells, collected in the first trimester of pregnancy. The CDR3 DNA reads TGTGCCAGCAGTGAAGTCACGGGGGCTTTCTTT. Translated: CASSEVTGAFF.